Reported below is one T cell receptor (beta chain). The sample comes from a study of T cell repertoires and Cas9 in healthy adults. The CDR3 spans 18 residues. Germline values: CDR1 ENHRY, CDR2 SYGVKD. The trim removed 4 bases at V and 5 bases at J, leaving 16 bases unmatched. The table came from immunoSEQ multiplex PCR; TCRdb's copy has only in-frame clones and leaves some out. The table includes 13,000 to 15,000 clones, approximately 92% detected once. This TCR was recovered from a human donor in good health. Sequencing used Tregs (CD4+, CD25+, CD127-, CD137-, CD154-) from PBMCs; culture status not recorded. The rearrangement joins TRBV10-3 to TRBJ2-1, with 8 positions matching TRBD2. The CDR3 DNA reads as TGTGCCATCAGTGGCCGAATTCGTACTAGCGGCACGCACAATGAGCAGTTCTTC. This sequence encodes CAISGRIRTSGTHNEQFF.